Given below is one TCR beta chain in context. No antigen is known for it. The data were taken from a study of vaccination effects on CD4 cells after COVID-19. This table comes from immunoSEQ multiplex PCR, and its TCRdb copy is limited to in-frame clones, with some not included. Of around 46,000 clones in the sample, under 80% were seen once. V was clipped by 3 bases and J by 4 bases, with 7 bases between them. CDR1 and CDR2 from the germline V gene are SGHTA and FQGTGA. The CDR3 sequence is 13 residues long. The study's findings and limits: Marked clonal contraction was seen late after vaccination (in both infection- and vaccine-induced clones).

Antigen-specific CD4+ T cell clonotypes were called by their expansion after viral peptide-pool culture in ViraFEST. Subsequent to roughly 9 days of culture, CD4+ T cells were isolated. Infection dated between March and December 2020, before the Alpha, Beta and Delta variants reached the United States. Every well got a few million PBMC, which were grown with about 9.2 IU/ml IL-2 and roughly 9.3 ug/ml peptides. Half the medium was swapped for IL-2 medium on days 3 and 7. The chain links TRBV7-3 to TRBJ2-1; D remains ambiguous. The receptor comes from a human donor who had a prior SARS-CoV-2 infection. The sample consisted of CD4+ T cells from PBMCs cultured with a peptide pool, taken before COVID-19 vaccination. The CDR3 nucleotides read TGTGCCAGCAGCTTTTCTGCTTACAATGAGCAGTTCTTC. Translated: CASSFSAYNEQFF.